This entry concerns a single T cell receptor (beta chain). This specimen comes from a study of blood T cell repertoires in COVID-19. TCRdb's copy holds only in-frame clones and misses some; the assay was immunoSEQ multiplex PCR. Altogether more than 85,000 clones are present, 84% being singletons, with the ten largest covering just under 10%. The CDR3 is 13 amino acids. Germline V lookup: CDR1 MNHEY, CDR2 SVGAGI. The V end was cut by 0 bases, the J end by 4 bases, with 7 bases between. The V call is TRBV6-5, the J call TRBJ2-7; D is undetermined. The clonotype comes from a man aged 35-49 years with active or convalescent COVID-19. What was sequenced was peripheral blood. The CDR3 region has the DNA TGTGCCAGCAGTTACTCGACCGGGTACGAGCAGTACTTC. Translating gives CASSYSTGYEQYF.